The source of this TCR beta chain is a study of blood T cell repertoires in COVID-19. Libraries were prepared by immunoSEQ multiplex PCR; TCRdb keeps only in-frame clonotypes and omits some of them. The data show 250,000 to 350,000 clones, around nine tenths seen once. Trimming removed 4 bases from V and 9 bases from J, with 15 bases in between. In germline, CDR1 is MGHRA, CDR2 YSYEKL. This CDR3 spans 13 amino acids. Assignment of participants to cohorts was predicated upon participant-reported clinical history. Cohort 3 recovered donors had two negative PCRs, clearance, or symptom resolution. This sequence joins TRBV4-1 and TRBJ2-5, with D perhaps TRBD2 (6 bases). Sequencing was carried out using PBMCs or T cells enriched from blood (not recorded which). The source is a man aged 55 to 69 who had recovered from COVID-19. CDR3 sequence: CASSRQLAESQYF. The CDR3 DNA follows: TGCGCCAGCAGCCGACAGTTAGCGGAGTCCCAGTACTTC.